These T cell receptor beta chains were read from a single sample in a study of control samples from healthy donors and cancer patients. Sequencing was performed with immunoSEQ multiplex PCR; in TCRdb, only in-frame clones are kept and a portion is missing. This table has 90,000 to 150,000 clones, approximately 88% appearing once. The sequencing sample was made of blood. All receptors derive from a man aged 40-55 years in good health. Both conserved end residues are part of each CDR3. Each record gives: clone size, J gene, D gene, V gene, CDR3 protein, CDR3 DNA. A D gene is named only where the DNA matches it firmly. Clone size is shown for a subset of rows, as once, few, many or a class of expanded clone.

. TRBJ2-7 TRBD1 TRBV18 CASSPIGTAISYEQYF TGTGCCAGCTCACCTATAGGGACAGCGATATCCTACGAGCAGTACTTC
. TRBJ2-7 . TRBV6-2/TRBV6-3 CASSSGNSYEQYF TGTGCCAGCAGTTCCGGGAACTCCTACGAGCAGTACTTC
few TRBJ2-7 . TRBV29-1 CSVPLGYEQYF TGCAGCGTCCCCCTCGGATACGAGCAGTACTTC
. TRBJ2-7 TRBD1 TRBV24-1 CATSASGTGGNEQYF TGTGCCACCAGTGCTTCAGGGACAGGGGGCAACGAGCAGTACTTC
. TRBJ1-2 . TRBV6-1 CASSEAGDSLNYGYTF TGTGCCAGCAGTGAAGCAGGCGACAGCTTGAACTATGGCTACACCTTC
. TRBJ1-6 TRBD1 TRBV18 CASSQLDRGDSPLHF TGTGCCAGCTCACAACTGGACAGGGGGGATTCACCCCTCCACTTT
. TRBJ2-1 . TRBV6-1 CASSEVEGNEQFF TGTGCCAGCAGTGAAGTGGAGGGAAATGAGCAGTTCTTC
. TRBJ2-5 . TRBV9 CASSGGGIQETQYF TGTGCCAGCAGCGGGGGCGGGATCCAAGAGACCCAGTACTTC
. TRBJ2-7 . TRBV2 CASKGRPSSYEQYF TGTGCCAGCAAAGGTCGGCCCTCATCCTACGAGCAGTACTTC
. TRBJ2-2 . TRBV29-1 CSGGGSTGELFF TGCAGCGGAGGGGGGAGCACCGGGGAGCTGTTTTTT
. TRBJ1-2 . TRBV20-1 CSASGEGYYYGYTF TGCAGTGCTAGTGGCGAGGGCTACTACTATGGCTACACCTTC
. TRBJ1-2 . TRBV30 CAWSVGGGIYGYTF TGTGCCTGGAGTGTAGGTGGAGGGATTTATGGCTACACCTTC
. TRBJ1-2 . TRBV3-1/TRBV3-2 CASSQAQGGHGYTF TGTGCCAGCAGCCAAGCCCAGGGCGGGCATGGCTACACCTTC
. TRBJ1-2 TRBD1 TRBV7-2 CASSKRGHDYGYTF TGTGCCAGCAGCAAAAGGGGGCATGACTATGGCTACACCTTC
. TRBJ2-7 . TRBV18 CASSPETISYEQYF TGTGCCAGCTCACCAGAGACAATCTCCTACGAGCAGTACTTC
. TRBJ1-2 . TRBV6-5 CASRGNFNYGYTF TGTGCCAGCAGAGGGAATTTTAACTATGGCTACACCTTC
. TRBJ1-3 . TRBV3-1/TRBV3-2 CASSGGLRGNTIYF TGTGCCAGCAGCGGGGGACTTCGGGGAAACACCATATATTTT
. TRBJ2-2 . TRBV7-8 CASSLFRGMENTGELFF TGTGCCAGCAGCTTATTCCGGGGGATGGAGAACACCGGGGAGCTGTTTTTT
. TRBJ1-2 . TRBV7-9 CASSPGGGDYGYTF TGTGCCAGCAGCCCCGGGGGAGGGGACTATGGCTACACCTTC
. TRBJ2-7 TRBD1 TRBV2 CASSEVTGFEQYF TGTGCCAGCAGTGAAGTGACAGGGTTCGAGCAGTACTTC
. TRBJ1-6 TRBD1 TRBV7-8 CASSPRDRGYSPLHF TGTGCCAGCAGCCCTCGGGACAGGGGGTACTCACCCCTCCACTTT
. TRBJ1-1 TRBD1 TRBV24-1 CATSDTTGKAFF TGTGCCACCAGTGACACGACAGGGAAAGCTTTCTTT
. TRBJ1-5 TRBD1 TRBV30 CAWSVLGTDSNQPQHF TGTGCCTGGAGTGTACTTGGGACAGATAGCAATCAGCCCCAGCATTTT
. TRBJ2-1 TRBD2 TRBV4-2 CASSQVGDYYNEQFF TGTGCCAGCAGCCAAGTTGGGGACTACTACAATGAGCAGTTCTTC
. TRBJ2-2 . TRBV28 CASSLTANTGELFF TGTGCCAGCAGTTTAACCGCGAACACCGGGGAGCTGTTTTTT